This note documents a single TCR beta chain sequence. Per the original methods: Reference gene primer amplification gave nucleated cell count estimates. Generated by immunoSEQ multiplex PCR, the TCRdb table keeps only in-frame clones and is missing some. V and J calls and clone size are copied from that table; D and trimming were computed from the DNA. The sample has 180,000 or so clones; 85% to 90% are singletons. Between the trimmed V and J ends, which lost 1 base and 6 bases, there was a span of 13 bases. Germline-derived CDR1 and CDR2 are GTSNPN and SVGIG (reference sequence). The CDR3 has 13 amino acids. These data belong to a study of blood T cell repertoires in COVID-19. Study information: The United States, Italy and Spain were the sources of the acute and convalescent COVID-19 samples. Nucleic acid was either cDNA or gDNA, and it came from T cells, B-cell-depleted T cells, or PBMCs.

Material for sequencing was peripheral blood. The TCR sequence derives from a man aged 18 to 35 with acute or convalescent COVID-19. The gene calls are TRBV30 and TRBJ2-7; TRBD2 is a possible D gene (6 bases). In DNA, the CDR3 is TGTGCCTGGAGTGAGGGTGGAGGGTCCGAGCAGTACTTC. It translates to CAWSEGGGSEQYF.